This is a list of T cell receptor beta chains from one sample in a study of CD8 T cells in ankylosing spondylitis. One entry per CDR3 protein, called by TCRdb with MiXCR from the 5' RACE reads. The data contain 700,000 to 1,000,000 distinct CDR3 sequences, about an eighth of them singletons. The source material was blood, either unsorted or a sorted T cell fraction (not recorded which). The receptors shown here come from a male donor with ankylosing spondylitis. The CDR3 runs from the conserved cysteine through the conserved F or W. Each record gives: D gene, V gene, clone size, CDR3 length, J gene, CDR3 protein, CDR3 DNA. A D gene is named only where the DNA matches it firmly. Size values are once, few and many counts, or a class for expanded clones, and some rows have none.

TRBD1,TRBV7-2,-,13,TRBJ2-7,CASSLGTGRSQYF,TGTGCCAGCAGCCTGGGGACAGGGAGGTCGCAGTACTTC
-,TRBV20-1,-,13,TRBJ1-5,CSAAGPSNQPQHF,TGCAGTGCTGCCGGGCCGAGCAATCAGCCCCAGCATTTT
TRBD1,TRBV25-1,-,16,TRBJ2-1,CASSDPTGTGDNEQFF,TGTGCCAGCAGTGATCCCACCGGGACAGGAGACAATGAGCAGTTCTTC
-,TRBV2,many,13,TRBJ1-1,CASSALQNTEAFF,TGTGCCAGCAGCGCCCTACAGAACACTGAAGCTTTCTTT
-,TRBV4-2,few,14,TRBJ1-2,CASSQDGGASGYTF,TGTGCCAGCAGCCAAGACGGAGGGGCTAGTGGCTACACCTTC
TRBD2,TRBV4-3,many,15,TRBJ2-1,CASSDSGAISNEQFF,TGCGCCAGCAGCGATAGCGGGGCCATTTCCAATGAGCAGTTCTTC
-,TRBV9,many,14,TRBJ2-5,CASSVGGATETQYF,TGTGCCAGCAGCGTTGGGGGCGCGACAGAGACCCAGTACTTC
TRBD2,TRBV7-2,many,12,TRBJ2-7,CASSLSREEQYF,TGTGCCAGCAGCTTGTCGCGGGAGGAGCAGTACTTC
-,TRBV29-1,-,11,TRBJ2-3,CSGRVTDTQYF,TGCAGCGGCAGGGTCACGGATACGCAGTATTTT
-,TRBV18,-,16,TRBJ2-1,CASSPSIARTYNEQFF,TGTGCCAGCTCACCATCCATCGCGAGGACATACAATGAGCAGTTCTTC
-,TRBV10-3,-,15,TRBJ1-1,CAISESGGMNTEAFF,TGTGCCATCAGTGAGTCGGGAGGTATGAACACTGAAGCTTTCTTT
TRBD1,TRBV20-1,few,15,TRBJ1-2,CSVTLGQGANYGYTF,TGCAGTGTCACCCTTGGACAGGGGGCAAACTATGGCTACACCTTC
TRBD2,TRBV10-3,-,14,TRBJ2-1,CASALSGSGAEQFF,TGTGCCTCCGCCCTAAGCGGGAGTGGTGCTGAGCAGTTCTTC
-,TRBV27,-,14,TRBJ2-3,CASSSRLPPDTQYF,TGTGCCAGCAGTTCGAGACTGCCCCCAGATACGCAGTATTTT
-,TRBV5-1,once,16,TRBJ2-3,CASSSTQRVPGDTQYF,TGCGCCAGCAGCTCGACCCAAAGGGTTCCCGGGGATACGCAGTATTTT
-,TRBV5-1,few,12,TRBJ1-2,CASSEPSGGYTF,TGCGCCAGCAGCGAGCCTAGTGGGGGCTACACCTTC
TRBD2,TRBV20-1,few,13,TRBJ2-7,CSARVAGEDEQYF,TGCAGTGCTAGAGTGGCGGGAGAGGACGAGCAGTACTTC
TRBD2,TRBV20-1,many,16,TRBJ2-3,CSATGGSGRAPDTQYF,TGCAGTGCTACAGGGGGTAGCGGGAGGGCCCCAGATACGCAGTATTTT
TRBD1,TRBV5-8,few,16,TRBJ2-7,CASSLVGGQGYYEQYF,TGTGCCAGCAGCTTGGTTGGGGGACAGGGCTACTACGAGCAGTACTTC
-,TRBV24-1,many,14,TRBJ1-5,CATSDLSGDQPQHF,TGTGCCACCAGTGATTTGTCGGGGGATCAGCCCCAGCATTTT
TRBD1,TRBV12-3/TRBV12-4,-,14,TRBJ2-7,CASSRDRGFYEQYF,TGTGCCAGCAGCCGGGACAGGGGTTTTTACGAGCAGTACTTC
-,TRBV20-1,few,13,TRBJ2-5,CSANGGTGETQYF,TGCAGTGCTAACGGGGGGACAGGAGAGACCCAGTACTTC
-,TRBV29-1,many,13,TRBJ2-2,CSVGRAHTGELFF,TGCAGCGTTGGGCGGGCCCACACCGGGGAGCTGTTTTTT
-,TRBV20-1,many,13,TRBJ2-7,CSARDDGSYEQYF,TGCAGTGCTAGGGACGACGGATCCTACGAGCAGTACTTC
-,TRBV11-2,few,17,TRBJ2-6,CASSLDSWQTKANVLTF,TGTGCCAGCAGCTTAGATTCTTGGCAGACGAAGGCCAACGTCCTGACTTTC
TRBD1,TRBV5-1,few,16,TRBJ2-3,CASSLPTGEGTDTQYF,TGCGCCAGCAGCTTGCCGACAGGGGAGGGCACAGATACGCAGTATTTT
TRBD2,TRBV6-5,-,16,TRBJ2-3,CASSYSTSGSTDTQYF,TGTGCCAGCAGTTACTCGACTAGCGGGAGCACAGATACGCAGTATTTT
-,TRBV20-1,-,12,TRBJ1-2,CSAGQGRYGYTF,TGCAGTGCTGGACAAGGGCGCTATGGCTACACCTTC
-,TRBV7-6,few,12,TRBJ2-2,CASSLWNGELFF,TGTGCCAGCAGCTTGTGGAACGGGGAGCTGTTTTTT
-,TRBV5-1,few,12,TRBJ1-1,CASSRGQTEAFF,TGCGCCAGCAGCCGAGGACAGACTGAAGCTTTCTTT
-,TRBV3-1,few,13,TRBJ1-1,CASSQLMGSEAFF,TGTGCCAGCAGCCAACTGATGGGGTCGGAAGCTTTCTTT
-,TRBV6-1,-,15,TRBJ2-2,CASKGGTLHTGELFF,TGTGCCAGCAAAGGAGGGACTTTGCACACCGGGGAGCTGTTTTTT
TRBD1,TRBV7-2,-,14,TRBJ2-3,CASSSTGSGDTQYF,TGTGCCAGCAGCTCGACAGGGTCCGGGGATACGCAGTATTTT
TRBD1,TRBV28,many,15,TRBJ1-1,CASSFPGQGDTEAFF,TGTGCCAGCAGTTTCCCGGGACAGGGTGACACTGAAGCTTTCTTT
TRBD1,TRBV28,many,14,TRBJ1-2,CASSLWERGRGYTF,TGTGCCAGCAGTTTATGGGAAAGGGGGCGAGGCTACACCTTC
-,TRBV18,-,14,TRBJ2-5,CASSDKQIKETQYF,TGTGCCAGCTCAGACAAGCAGATTAAAGAGACCCAGTACTTC
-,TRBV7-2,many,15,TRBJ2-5,CASSLMLGQKETQYF,TGTGCCAGCAGCTTAATGTTGGGGCAAAAAGAGACCCAGTACTTC
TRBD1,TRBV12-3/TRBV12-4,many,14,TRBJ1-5,CASTKDRGEQPQHF,TGTGCCAGCACCAAGGACAGGGGGGAACAGCCCCAGCATTTT
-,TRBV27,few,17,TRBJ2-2,CASSSRGDREGDGELFF,TGTGCCAGCAGTTCCCGTGGCGACAGGGAGGGGGACGGGGAGCTGTTTTTT
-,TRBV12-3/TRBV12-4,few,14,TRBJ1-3,CASSPQLQGNTIYF,TGTGCCAGCAGTCCGCAACTCCAGGGAAACACCATATATTTT
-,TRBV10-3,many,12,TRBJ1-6,CAIGDPNSPLHF,TGTGCCATCGGGGACCCCAATTCACCCCTCCACTTT
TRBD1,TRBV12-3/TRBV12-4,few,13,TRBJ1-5,CASRQGGNQPQHF,TGTGCCAGCAGGCAGGGGGGTAATCAGCCCCAGCATTTT
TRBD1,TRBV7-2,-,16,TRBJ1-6,CASSPQPDRERSPLHF,TGTGCCAGCAGCCCCCAACCGGACAGGGAGAGATCACCCCTCCACTTT
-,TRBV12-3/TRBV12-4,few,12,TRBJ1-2,CASSEARRDYTF,TGTGCCAGCAGCGAAGCACGGAGGGACTACACCTTC
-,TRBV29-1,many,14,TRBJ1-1,CSVALRQKNTEAFF,TGCAGCGTCGCTCTACGACAGAAGAACACTGAAGCTTTCTTT
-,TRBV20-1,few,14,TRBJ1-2,CSARDRRRVEGYTF,TGCAGTGCTAGAGATCGAAGGAGGGTGGAAGGCTACACCTTC
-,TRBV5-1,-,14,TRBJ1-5,CASSVGTINQPQHF,TGCGCCAGCAGCGTCGGGACAATTAATCAGCCCCAGCATTTT
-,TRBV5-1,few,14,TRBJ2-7,CASSLQGQLYEQYF,TGCGCCAGCAGCCTCCAGGGGCAGCTCTACGAGCAGTACTTC
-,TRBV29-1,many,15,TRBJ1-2,CSVDHPGRTLGGYTF,TGCAGCGTAGATCACCCTGGACGAACGCTCGGAGGCTACACCTTC
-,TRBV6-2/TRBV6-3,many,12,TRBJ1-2,CASSYDGYGYTF,TGTGCCAGCAGTTATGATGGCTATGGCTACACCTTC
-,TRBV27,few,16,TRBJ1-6,CASSLSHSSYNSPLHF,TGTGCCAGCAGTTTAAGTCATAGCTCCTATAATTCACCCCTCCACTTT
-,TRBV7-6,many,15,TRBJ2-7,CASSLALGDRYEQYF,TGTGCCAGCAGCTTAGCGCTAGGGGATCGGTACGAGCAGTACTTC
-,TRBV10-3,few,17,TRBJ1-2,CAISEPMGLGINYGYTF,TGTGCCATCAGTGAGCCGATGGGACTGGGCATCAACTATGGCTACACCTTC
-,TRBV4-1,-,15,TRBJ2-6,CASREQSSGANVLTF,TGCGCCAGCCGAGAACAGAGCTCTGGGGCCAACGTCCTGACTTTC